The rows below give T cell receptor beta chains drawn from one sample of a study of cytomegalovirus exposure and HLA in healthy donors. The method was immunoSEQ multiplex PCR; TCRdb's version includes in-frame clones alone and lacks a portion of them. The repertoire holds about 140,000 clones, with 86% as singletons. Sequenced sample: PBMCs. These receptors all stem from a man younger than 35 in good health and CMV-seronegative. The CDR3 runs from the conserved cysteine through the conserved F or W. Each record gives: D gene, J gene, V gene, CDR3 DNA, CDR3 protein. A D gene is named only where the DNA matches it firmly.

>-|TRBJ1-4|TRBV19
TGTGCCAGTAGGCGGGGCGGCAGCCCGACTGGGGAAAAACTGTTTTTT
CASRRGGSPTGEKLFF
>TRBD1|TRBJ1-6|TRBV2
TGTGCCAGCAGTATCGACAGGGGGCAATCACCCCTCCACTTT
CASSIDRGQSPLHF
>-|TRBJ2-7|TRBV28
TGTGCCAGCAGCTCCTACTCCTACGAGCAGTACTTC
CASSSYSYEQYF
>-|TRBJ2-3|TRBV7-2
TGTGCCAGCAGCTTAGAGACAGCTAGCACAGATACGCAGTATTTT
CASSLETASTDTQYF
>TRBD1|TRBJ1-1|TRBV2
TGTGCCAGCAGGGACAGGGCTTTTTCGGGCACTGAAGCTTTCTTT
CASRDRAFSGTEAFF
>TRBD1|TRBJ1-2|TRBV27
TGTGCCAGCAGTATCAACAGGGGGAGTGATGGCTACACCTTC
CASSINRGSDGYTF
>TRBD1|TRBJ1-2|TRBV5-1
TGCGCCAGCAGCTTGGCCAGAGACAGGGGTTATGGCTACACCTTC
CASSLARDRGYGYTF
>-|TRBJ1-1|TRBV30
TGTGCCTGGATACGTTTTACAGGTGAAGCTTTCTTT
CAWIRFTGEAFF
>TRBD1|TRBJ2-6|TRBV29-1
TGCAGCGTTGACGACAGGGAGTTCTCTGGGGCCAACGTCCTGACTTTC
CSVDDREFSGANVLTF
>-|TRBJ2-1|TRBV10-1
TGCGCCAGCAGTGAGACGCCCGGCGGACAGTTCTTC
CASSETPGGQFF
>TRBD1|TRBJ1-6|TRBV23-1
TGCGCCAGCAGTCAAACGAGGACAGGGGATTCACCCCTCCACTTT
CASSQTRTGDSPLHF
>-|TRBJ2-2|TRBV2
TGTGCCAGCAGTGAAGTTCCGGGGGCCGGGGAGCTGTTTTTT
CASSEVPGAGELFF
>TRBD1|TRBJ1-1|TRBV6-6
TGTGCCAGCAGTTGGGACAGTCCCCCTGAAGCTTTCTTT
CASSWDSPPEAFF
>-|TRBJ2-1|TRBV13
TGTGCCAGCAGCCTTTACAATGAGCAGTTCTTC
CASSLYNEQFF